Detailed here is one T cell receptor beta chain. V lost 4 bases and J 2 bases, leaving 9 bases between the germline ends. The CDR3 length is 14 residues. CDR1 and CDR2 (germline): SNHLY, FYNNEI. Data came from immunoSEQ multiplex PCR; TCRdb stores just in-frame clones and leaves some out. This table has roughly 250,000 clones, approximately 83% appearing once. Cohorts were assigned according to the clinical history that participants reported. This sample stems from a study of blood T cell repertoires in COVID-19. Study in general: Sites in the United States, Italy and Spain provided acute and convalescent COVID-19 samples.

This TCR was recovered from a woman aged 30 to 39 who had recovered from COVID-19. The chain carries TRBV2 and TRBJ1-5; D gene unclear. Sequencing was performed on PBMCs or T cells enriched from blood (not recorded which). CDR3 nucleotide sequence: TGTGCCAGCAGTGTAATTACGGGCAATCAGCCCCAGCATTTT. It encodes CASSVITGNQPQHF.